Below are 3 T cell receptor beta chains sequenced from a single sample in a study of cytomegalovirus exposure and HLA in healthy donors. Primers for the PCR totalled 60 Vbeta and 13 Jbeta. Sequenced by immunoSEQ multiplex PCR; TCRdb stores in-frame clones only, minus some. This sample has around 140,000 clones, with approximately 83% found just once. Sequenced material: PBMCs. These receptors were obtained from a male donor in good health and CMV-seronegative.

This chain connects TRBV7-6 to TRBJ2-7, with 7 positions matching TRBD2. The CDR3 contains 17 residues. J was trimmed by 2 bases and V by 4 bases; bases with no gene match: 14. CDR1 SGHVS and CDR2 FNYEAQ come from the germline V gene. CDR3 region: CASSSHVGLAATYEQYF. The CDR3 nucleotides are TGTGCCAGCAGCTCTCATGTTGGGCTAGCGGCCACCTACGAGCAGTACTTC.

V gene TRBV10-3 combines with J gene TRBJ1-6, with TRBD1 identical over 7 bases. This CDR3 contains 16 residues. V trimming: 6 bases; J trimming: 7 bases; junction bases outside the gene matches: 12. Looked up from germline, CDR1 is ENHRY and CDR2 is SYGVKD. The CDR3 DNA is TGTGCCATCAGGGAACTGCGGGACAGCGAGAATTCACCCCTCCACTTT. It codes for CAIRELRDSENSPLHF.

The rearrangement links TRBV27 to TRBJ1-5; D is uncertain. The CDR3 is 15 residues long. Germline lookup yields CDR1 MNHEY and CDR2 SMNVEV (reference sequence). Trimming removed 10 bases at V and 0 bases at J, with 16 bases between. The CDR3 sequence is CATPFSTFSNQPQHF. Written as DNA, the CDR3 is TGTGCCACCCCCTTTTCGACATTTAGCAATCAGCCCCAGCATTTT.